The entry below describes one TCR beta chain. Within its sample, this clonotype is medium-sized (0.01 to 0.1%). Its specific antigen is unknown. Base-call qualities are not available, and no considerably larger clone is one nucleotide away. This record comes from a study of T cells after yellow fever vaccination (dated by TCRdb to the late 2010s). Broadly, across the study: Libraries from fractions with low cell numbers were prepared with the SMART-Seq v4 Ultra Low Input RNA kit. Bulk TCR alpha and beta repertoires were sequenced longitudinally to track T-cell clones before and after primary and booster YFV17D yellow fever vaccination. The cohort comprised two healthy male donors, one aged 18 to 29 and one aged 30 to 40 years. Blood was drawn at multiple timepoints before and after primary and secondary immunization, with bulk PBMC replicates and cell subsets isolated.

Instrument on record: Illumina NovaSeq 6000. Synthesis of TCR cDNA relied on 5'RACE template switching, a step that introduced a universal primer site along with unique molecular identifiers. cDNA synthesis was primed from both the TCR alpha and TCR beta constant segments. Libraries were amplified in two PCR steps, with sample barcodes and sequencing adapters added in the second step. Sequencing of libraries was done on Illumina HiSeq 2500 (2x100 bp) or NovaSeq (2x150 bp). The original pipeline was this. Demultiplexing of reads and collapsing into UMI consensus sequences were performed with MIGEC, and V(D)J alignment was carried out with MiXCR. Using edgeR on replicate PBMC samples, clonotypes were called vaccine-responding if FDR was below 0.01 and the log2 fold change was above 5 up to day 15. Each bulk clonotype received a CD4 or CD8 identity based on whether the sequenced CD4 or CD8 repertoire contained that clonotype at higher abundance. The raw public data were reprocessed by TCRdb itself: fastp quality trimming at Q25, MiXCR clonotype calling, in-frame beta chains only. Each CDR3 protein gets just one entry, which takes the most common genes and DNA from the rows behind it. V and J calls and clone size were set by TCRdb, not the authors. This sample comprises about 260,000 distinct CDR3 sequences, 5.2% of them detected only once. Around 3.5% of the sample is in the top ten clones.

The CDR3 starts with the cysteine, ends with the phenylalanine, and has 13 residues. The CDR3 DNA has 39 bases and is translated from base 1. The CDR1 and CDR2 encoded by the germline V gene are MGHRA and YSYEKL. V has 4 bases trimmed and J has 8 bases trimmed; junction bases matching no gene number 6. The intended sense of this specimen's treatment or condition label: live attenuated yellow fever vaccine strain. A standard Ficoll-Paque protocol was used to isolate PBMCs from peripheral blood. CD4 and CD8 T-cell fractions were isolated with Dynabeads CD4 and CD8 positive selection kits. RNA was extracted with TriZol from bulk PBMCs, CD4 and CD8 fractions, and dextramer-positive and dextramer-negative fractions. Overall study outcomes, separate from this receptor: After the booster, most clones that had expanded after primary vaccination were detected again (nearly 97% of CD4 and 70% to 90% of CD8), suggesting broad maintenance of memory. The secondary T-cell response was found to be weaker but faster than the primary response, with a peak reached on day 5 rather than on day 15. Because the study included only a couple of donors, the extent to which the findings can be generalized is limited. Because abundant contaminating clonotypes from the bulk population could be contained in FACS-sorted repertoires, computational filtering was required. A small fraction of clonotypes showed up in both the CD4 and CD8 compartments, probably as a result of convergent recombination.

The TCR was taken from a young man who received the YFV17D yellow fever vaccine. This chain is built from TRBV4-1 and TRBJ1-2; TRBD1 lines up with 8 middle nucleotides. Specimen: CD4+ T cells sorted from PBMCs, collected on the day of the yellow fever booster vaccination. The CDR3 sequence is CASSRDRGDGYTF. The sequenced DNA: TGCGCCAGCAGCCGCGACAGGGGTGACGGCTACACCTTC.